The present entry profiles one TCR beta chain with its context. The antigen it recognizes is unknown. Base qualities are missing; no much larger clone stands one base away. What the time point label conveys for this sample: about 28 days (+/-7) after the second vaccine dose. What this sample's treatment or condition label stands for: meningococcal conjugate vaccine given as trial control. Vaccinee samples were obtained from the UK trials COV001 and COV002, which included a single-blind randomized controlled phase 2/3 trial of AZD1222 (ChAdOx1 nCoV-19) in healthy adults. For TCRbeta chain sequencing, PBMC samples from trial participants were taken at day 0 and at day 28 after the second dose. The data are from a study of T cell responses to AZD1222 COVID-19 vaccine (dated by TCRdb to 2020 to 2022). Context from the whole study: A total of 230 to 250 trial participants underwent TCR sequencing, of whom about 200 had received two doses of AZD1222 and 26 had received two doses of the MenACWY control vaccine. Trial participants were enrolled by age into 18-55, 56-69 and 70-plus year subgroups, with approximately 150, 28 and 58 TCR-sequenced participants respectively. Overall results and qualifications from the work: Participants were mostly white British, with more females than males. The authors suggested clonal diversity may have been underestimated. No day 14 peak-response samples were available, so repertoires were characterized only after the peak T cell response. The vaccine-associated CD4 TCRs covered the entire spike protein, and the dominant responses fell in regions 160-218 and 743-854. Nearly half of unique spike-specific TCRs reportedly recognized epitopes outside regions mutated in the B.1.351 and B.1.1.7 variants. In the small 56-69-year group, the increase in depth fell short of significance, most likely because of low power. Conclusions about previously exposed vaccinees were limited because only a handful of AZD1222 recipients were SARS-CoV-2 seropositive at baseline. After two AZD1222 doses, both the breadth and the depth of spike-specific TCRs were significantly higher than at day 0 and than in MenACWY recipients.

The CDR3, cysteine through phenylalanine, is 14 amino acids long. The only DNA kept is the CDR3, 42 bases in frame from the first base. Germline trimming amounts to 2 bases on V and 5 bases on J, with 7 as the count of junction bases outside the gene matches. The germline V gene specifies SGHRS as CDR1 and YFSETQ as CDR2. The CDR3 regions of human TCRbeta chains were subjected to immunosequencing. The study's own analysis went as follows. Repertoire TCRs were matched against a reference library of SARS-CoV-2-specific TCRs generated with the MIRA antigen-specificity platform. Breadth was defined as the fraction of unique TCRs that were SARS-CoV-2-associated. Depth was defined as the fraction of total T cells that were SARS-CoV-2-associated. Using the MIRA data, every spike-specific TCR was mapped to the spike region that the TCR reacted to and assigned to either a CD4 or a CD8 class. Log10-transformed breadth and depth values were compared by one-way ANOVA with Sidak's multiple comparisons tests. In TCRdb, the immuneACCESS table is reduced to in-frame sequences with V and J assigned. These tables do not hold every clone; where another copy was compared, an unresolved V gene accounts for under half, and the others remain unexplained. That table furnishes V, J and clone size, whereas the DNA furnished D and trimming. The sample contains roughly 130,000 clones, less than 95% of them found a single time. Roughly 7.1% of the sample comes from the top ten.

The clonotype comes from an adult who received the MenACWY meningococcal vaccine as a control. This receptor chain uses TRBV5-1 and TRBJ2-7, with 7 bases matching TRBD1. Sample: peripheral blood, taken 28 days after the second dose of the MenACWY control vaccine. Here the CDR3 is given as CASSLENRGDEQYF. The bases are TGCGCCAGCAGCTTAGAGAACAGGGGAGACGAGCAGTACTTC.